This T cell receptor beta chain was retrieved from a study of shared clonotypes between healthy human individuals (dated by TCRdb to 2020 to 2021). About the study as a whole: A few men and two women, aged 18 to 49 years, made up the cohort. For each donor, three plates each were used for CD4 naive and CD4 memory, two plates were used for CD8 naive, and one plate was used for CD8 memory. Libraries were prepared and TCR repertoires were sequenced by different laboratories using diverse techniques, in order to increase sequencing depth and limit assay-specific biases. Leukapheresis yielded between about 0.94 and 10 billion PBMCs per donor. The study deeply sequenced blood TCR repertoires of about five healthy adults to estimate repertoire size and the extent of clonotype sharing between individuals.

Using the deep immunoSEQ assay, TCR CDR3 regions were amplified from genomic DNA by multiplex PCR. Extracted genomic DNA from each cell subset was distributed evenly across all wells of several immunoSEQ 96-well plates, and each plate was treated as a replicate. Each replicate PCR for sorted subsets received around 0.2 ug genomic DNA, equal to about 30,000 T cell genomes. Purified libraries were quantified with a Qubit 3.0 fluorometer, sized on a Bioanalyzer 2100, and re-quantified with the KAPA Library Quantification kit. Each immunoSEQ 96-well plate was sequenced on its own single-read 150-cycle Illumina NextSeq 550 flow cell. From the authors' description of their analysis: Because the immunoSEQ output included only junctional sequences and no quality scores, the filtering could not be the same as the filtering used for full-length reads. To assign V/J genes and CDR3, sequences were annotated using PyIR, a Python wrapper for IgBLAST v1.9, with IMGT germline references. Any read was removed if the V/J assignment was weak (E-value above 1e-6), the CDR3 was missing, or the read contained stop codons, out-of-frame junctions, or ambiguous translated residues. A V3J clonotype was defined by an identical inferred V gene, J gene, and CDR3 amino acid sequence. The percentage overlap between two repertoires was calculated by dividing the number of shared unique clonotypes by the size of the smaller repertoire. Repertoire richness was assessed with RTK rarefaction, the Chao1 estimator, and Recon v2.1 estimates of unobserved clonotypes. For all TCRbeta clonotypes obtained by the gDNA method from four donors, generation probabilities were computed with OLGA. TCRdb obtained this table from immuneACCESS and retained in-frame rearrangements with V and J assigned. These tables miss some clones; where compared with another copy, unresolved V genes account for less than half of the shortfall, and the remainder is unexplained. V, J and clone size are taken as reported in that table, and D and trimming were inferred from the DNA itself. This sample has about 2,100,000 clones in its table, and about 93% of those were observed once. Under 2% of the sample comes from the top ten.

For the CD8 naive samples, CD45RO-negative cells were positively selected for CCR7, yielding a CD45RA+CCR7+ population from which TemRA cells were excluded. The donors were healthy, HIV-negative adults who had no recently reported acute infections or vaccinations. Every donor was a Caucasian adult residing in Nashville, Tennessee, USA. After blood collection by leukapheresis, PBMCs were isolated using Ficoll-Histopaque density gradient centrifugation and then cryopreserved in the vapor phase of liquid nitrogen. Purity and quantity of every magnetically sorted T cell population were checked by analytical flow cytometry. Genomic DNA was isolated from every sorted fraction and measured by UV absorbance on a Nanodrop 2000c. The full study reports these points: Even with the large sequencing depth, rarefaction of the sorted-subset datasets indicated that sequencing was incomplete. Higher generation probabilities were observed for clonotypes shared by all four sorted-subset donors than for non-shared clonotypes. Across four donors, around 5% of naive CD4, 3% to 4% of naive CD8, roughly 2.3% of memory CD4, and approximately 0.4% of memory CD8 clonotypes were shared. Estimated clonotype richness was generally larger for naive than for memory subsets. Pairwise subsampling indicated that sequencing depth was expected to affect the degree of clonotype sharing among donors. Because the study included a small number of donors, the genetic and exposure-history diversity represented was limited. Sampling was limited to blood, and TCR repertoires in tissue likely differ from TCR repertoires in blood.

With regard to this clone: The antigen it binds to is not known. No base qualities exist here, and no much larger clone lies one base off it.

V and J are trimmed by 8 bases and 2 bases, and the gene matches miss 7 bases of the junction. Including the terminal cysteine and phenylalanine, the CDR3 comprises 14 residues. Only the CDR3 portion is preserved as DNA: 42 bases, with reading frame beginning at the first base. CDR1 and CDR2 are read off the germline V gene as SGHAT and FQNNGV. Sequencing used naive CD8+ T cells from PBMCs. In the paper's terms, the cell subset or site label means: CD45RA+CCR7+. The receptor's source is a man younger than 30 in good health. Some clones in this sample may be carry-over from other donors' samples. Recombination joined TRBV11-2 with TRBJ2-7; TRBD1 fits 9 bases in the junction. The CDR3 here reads CASRVRQGAYEQYF. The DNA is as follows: TGTGCCAGCCGGGTCCGACAGGGGGCCTACGAGCAGTACTTC.